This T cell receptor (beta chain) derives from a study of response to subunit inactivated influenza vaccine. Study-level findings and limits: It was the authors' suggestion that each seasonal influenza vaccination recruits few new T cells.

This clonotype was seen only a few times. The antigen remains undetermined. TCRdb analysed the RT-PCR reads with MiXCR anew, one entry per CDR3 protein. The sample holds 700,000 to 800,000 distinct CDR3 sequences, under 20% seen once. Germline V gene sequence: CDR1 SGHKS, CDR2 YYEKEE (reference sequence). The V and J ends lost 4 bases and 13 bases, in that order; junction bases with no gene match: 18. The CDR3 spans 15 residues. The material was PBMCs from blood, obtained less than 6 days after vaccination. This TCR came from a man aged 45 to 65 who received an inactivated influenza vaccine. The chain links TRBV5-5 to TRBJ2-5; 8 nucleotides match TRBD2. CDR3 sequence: CASSLSQASGLGGYF. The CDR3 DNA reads TGTGCCAGCAGCCTCTCACAGGCTAGCGGGTTGGGAGGGTACTTC. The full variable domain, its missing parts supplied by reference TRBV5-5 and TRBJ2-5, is DAGVTQSPTHLIKTRGQQVTLRCSPISGHKSVSWYQQVLGQGPQFIFQYYEKEERGRGNFPDRFSARQFPNYSSELNVNALLLGDSALYLCASSLSQASGLGGYFGPGTRLLVL.